The present entry profiles one T cell receptor beta chain with its context. A much larger clone differs from this one at a single base, so this may be a read error. These data belong to a study of molecular identifiers for immune sequencing clone quantification. TCRdb re-derived calls from the PCR reads in MiXCR, one entry per CDR3 protein. The table lists about 510,000 distinct CDR3 sequences, roughly 24% of them singletons, with roughly 0.79% in the top ten. The V and J ends lost 3 bases and 5 bases, in that order; junction bases with no gene match: 9. The CDR3 is 16 amino acids. CDR1 is MNHEY, CDR2 SMNVEV, per germline (reference sequence).

The receptor was isolated from a human donor in good health. Some libraries in this study had Jurkat cell RNA spiked in. The sample consisted of naive CD8+ T cells from blood, with Jurkat cell RNA spiked in. This sample's subset: FACS-sorted CD8+CD4-CCR7+CD45RA+ naive T cells. The V call is TRBV27, the J call TRBJ2-3, with 9 bases lining up with TRBD2. DNA for the CDR3: TGTGCCAGCAGTTTCCGACTAGCGGTTGGCGTAGATACGCAGTATTTT. It specifies CASSFRLAVGVDTQYF.